This TCR beta chain emerged from a study of T cell clonotyping in hematopoietic cell transplantation. Broader study findings: No sorting was done, leaving CD4 and CD8 contributions mixed. Higher Inverse Simpson Index values in graft donor and pretransplant recipient predicted broader posttransplant TCR diversity.

Repertoires were generated with immunoSEQ multiplex PCR, while TCRdb's copy carries only in-frame clones and drops some. The table lists about 36,000 clones, around 95% of them singletons, with roughly 1.6% in the top ten. Germline CDR1 is MNHNY and CDR2 is SVGAGI (reference sequence). V lost 6 bases to trimming and J lost 2 bases, with 17 bases between them. The CDR3 is 15 residues long. This clone is a singleton in its sample. Its cognate antigen is unknown. The time point is: recipient sample about 28 days before transplant, after cytoreduction. The chain links TRBV6-6 to TRBJ2-7; tentatively, D is TRBD1 or TRBD2 (7 bases each). The TCR originated in a man aged 35 to 55 with chronic myeloid leukemia. Some clones in this sample may be carry-over from other donors' samples. The sequencing here drew on peripheral blood mononuclear cells, taken before stem cell transplant. Here the CDR3 DNA reads TGTGCCAGCAGGGTAACAGGGGAGGGGACCTACGAGCAGTACTTC. Its protein is CASRVTGEGTYEQYF.